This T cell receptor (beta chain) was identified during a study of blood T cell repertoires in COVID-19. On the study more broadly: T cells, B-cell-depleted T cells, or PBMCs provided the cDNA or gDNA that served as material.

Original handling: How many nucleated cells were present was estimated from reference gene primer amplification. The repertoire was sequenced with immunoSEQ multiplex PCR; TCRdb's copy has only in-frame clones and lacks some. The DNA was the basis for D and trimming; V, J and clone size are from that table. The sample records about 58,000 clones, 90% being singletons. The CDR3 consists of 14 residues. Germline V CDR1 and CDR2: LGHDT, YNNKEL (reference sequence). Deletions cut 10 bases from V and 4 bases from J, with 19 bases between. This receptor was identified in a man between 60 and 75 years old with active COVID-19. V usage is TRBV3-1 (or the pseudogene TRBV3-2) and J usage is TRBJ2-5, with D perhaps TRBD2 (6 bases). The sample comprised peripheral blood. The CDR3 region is CATLGLARGETQYF. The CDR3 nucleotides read TGTGCCACCCTTGGTTTAGCGCGGGGAGAGACCCAGTACTTC.